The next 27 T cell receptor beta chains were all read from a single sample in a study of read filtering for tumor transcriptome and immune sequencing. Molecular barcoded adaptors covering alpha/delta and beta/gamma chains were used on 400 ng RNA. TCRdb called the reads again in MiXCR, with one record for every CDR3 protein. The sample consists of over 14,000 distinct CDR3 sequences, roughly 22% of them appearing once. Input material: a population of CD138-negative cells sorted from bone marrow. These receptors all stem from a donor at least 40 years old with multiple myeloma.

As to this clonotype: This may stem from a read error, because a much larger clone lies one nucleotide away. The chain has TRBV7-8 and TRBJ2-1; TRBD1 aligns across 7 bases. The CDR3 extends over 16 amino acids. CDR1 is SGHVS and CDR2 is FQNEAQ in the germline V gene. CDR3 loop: CASSVVWTGVYNGQFF. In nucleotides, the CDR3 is TGTGCCAGCAGCGTGGTATGGACAGGAGTGTACAATGGGCAGTTCTTC.

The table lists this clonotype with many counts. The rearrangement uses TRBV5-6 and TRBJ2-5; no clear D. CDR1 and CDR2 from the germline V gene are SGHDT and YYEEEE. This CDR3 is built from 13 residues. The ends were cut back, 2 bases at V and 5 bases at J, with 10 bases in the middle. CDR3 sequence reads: CASSLVSIETQYF. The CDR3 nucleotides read TGTGCCAGCAGCTTAGTGAGCATTGAGACCCAGTACTTC.

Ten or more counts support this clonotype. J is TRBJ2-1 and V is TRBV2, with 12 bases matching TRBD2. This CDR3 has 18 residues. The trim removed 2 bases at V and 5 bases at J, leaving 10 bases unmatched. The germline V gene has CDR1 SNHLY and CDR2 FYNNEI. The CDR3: CASSEIRASGGANNEQFF. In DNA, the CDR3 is TGTGCCAGCAGTGAAATAAGGGCTAGCGGGGGGGCGAACAATGAGCAGTTCTTC.

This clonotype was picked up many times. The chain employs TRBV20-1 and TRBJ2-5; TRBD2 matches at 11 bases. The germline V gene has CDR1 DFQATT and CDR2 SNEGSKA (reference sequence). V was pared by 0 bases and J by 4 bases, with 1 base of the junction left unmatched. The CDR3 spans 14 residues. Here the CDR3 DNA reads TGCAGTGCTAGAGATGGACTAGCGGGAGAGACCCAGTACTTC. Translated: CSARDGLAGETQYF.

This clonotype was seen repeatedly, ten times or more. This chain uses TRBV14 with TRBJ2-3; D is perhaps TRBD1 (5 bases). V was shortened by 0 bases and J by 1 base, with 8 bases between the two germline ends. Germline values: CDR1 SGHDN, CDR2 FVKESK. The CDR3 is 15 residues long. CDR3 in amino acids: CASSQEWGRTDTQYF. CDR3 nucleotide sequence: TGTGCCAGCAGCCAAGAATGGGGCCGCACAGATACGCAGTATTTT.

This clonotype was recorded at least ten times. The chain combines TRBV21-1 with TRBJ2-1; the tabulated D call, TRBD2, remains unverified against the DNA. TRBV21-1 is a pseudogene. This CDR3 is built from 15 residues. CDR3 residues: CASSNFLGGSAEQFF. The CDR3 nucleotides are TGTGCCAGCAGCAATTTTCTTGGCGGGAGTGCTGAGCAGTTCTTC.

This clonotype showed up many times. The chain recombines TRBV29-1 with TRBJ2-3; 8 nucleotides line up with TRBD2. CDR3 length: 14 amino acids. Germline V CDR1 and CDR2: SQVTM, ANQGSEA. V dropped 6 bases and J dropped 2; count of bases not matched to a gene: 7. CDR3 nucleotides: TGCAGCGTCCCTTTAGCGGGGTTCACAGATACGCAGTATTTT. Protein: CSVPLAGFTDTQYF.

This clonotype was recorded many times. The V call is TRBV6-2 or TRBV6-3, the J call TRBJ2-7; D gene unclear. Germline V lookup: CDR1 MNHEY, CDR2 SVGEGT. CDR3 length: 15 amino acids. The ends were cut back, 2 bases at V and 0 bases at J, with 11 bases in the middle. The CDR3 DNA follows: TGTGCCAGCAGTTACGAAGACAAGAGCTCCTACGAGCAGTACTTC. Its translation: CASSYEDKSSYEQYF.

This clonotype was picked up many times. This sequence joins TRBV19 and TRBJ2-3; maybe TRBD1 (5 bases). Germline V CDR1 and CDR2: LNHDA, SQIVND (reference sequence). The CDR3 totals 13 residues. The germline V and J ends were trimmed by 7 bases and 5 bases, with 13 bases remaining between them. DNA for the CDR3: TGTGCCAGTATGGGGCTAGGCGGAGATACGCAGTATTTT. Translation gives CASMGLGGDTQYF.

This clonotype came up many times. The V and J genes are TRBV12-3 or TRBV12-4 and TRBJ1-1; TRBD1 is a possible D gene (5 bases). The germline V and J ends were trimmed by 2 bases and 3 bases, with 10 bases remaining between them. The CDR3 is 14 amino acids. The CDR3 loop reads CASSLTGLDTEAFF. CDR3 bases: TGTGCCAGCAGTTTAACAGGCCTAGACACTGAAGCTTTCTTT.

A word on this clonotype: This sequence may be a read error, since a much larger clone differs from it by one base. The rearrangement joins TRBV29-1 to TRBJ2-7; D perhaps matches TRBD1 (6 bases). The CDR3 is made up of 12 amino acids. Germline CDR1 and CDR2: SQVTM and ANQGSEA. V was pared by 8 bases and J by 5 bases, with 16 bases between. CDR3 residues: CSIGQSPNEQYF. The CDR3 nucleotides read TGCAGCATTGGACAGTCCCCCAACGAGCAGTACTTC.

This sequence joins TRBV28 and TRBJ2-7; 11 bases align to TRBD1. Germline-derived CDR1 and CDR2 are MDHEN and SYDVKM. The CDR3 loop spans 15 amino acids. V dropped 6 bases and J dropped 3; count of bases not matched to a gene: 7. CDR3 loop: CASSLGQGALYEQYF. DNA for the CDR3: TGTGCCAGCAGCCTCGGACAGGGGGCCCTCTACGAGCAGTACTTC.

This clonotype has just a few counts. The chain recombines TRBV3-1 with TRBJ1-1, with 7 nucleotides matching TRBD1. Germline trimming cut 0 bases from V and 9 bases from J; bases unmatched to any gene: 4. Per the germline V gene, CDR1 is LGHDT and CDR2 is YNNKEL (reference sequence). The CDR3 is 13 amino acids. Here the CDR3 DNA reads TGTGCCAGCAGCCAAGATGAGGGGGCGCAAGCTTTCTTT. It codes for CASSQDEGAQAFF.

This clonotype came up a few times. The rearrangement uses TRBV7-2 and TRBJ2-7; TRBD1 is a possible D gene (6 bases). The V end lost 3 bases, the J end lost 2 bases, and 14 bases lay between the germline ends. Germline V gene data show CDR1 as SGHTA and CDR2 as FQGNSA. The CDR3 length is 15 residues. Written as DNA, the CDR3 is TGTGCCAGCAGCTTTGTTAGTCAGGGGCCCTACGAGCAGTACTTC. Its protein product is CASSFVSQGPYEQYF.

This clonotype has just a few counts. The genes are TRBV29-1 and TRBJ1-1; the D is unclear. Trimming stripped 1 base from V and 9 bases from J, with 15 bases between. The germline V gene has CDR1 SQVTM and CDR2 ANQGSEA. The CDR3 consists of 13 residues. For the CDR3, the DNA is TGCAGCGTTGAAGGGGGTGGGAGGTTAAAAGCTTTCTTT. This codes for CSVEGGGRLKAFF.

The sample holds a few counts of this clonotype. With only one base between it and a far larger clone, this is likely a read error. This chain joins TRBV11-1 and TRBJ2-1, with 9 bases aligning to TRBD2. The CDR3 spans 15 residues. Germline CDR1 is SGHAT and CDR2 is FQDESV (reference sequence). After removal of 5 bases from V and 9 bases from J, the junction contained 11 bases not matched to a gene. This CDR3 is CASSPGTSNGGEQFF. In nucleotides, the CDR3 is TGTGCCAGCAGCCCAGGGACTAGCAATGGGGGTGAGCAGTTCTTC. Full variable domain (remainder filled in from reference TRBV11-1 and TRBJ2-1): EAEVAQSPRYKITEKSQAVAFWCDPISGHATLYWYRQILGQGPELLVQFQDESVVDDSQLPKDRFSAERLKGVDSTLKIQPAELGDSAMYLCASSPGTSNGGEQFFGPGTRLTVL.

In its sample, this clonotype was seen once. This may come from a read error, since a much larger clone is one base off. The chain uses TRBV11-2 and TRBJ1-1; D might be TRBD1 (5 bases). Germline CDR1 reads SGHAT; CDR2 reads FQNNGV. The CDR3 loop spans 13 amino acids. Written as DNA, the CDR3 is TGTCCCAGCAGCTCCCAGGGTTACACTGAAGCTTTCTTT. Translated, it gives CPSSSQGYTEAFF.

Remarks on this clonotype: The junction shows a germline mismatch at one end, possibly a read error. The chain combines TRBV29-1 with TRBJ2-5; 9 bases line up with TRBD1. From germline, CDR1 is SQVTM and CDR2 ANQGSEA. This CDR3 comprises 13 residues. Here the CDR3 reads CSVGQDRGETQYF. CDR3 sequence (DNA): TGCAGCGTCGGGCAGGACAGGGGTGAGACCCAGTACTTT. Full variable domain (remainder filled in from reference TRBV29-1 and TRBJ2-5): SAVISQKPSRDICQRGTSLTIQCQVDSQVTMMFWYRQQPGQSLTLIATANQGSEATYESGFVIDKFPISRPNLTFSTLTVSNMSPEDSSIYLCSVGQDRGETQYFGPGTRLLVL.

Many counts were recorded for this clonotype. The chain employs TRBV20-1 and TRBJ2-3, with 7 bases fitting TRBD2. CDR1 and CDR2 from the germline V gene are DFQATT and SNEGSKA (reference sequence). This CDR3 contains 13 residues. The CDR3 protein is CRPAGPSTDTQYF. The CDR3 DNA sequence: TGCAGACCAGCGGGGCCCAGCACAGATACGCAGTATTTT.

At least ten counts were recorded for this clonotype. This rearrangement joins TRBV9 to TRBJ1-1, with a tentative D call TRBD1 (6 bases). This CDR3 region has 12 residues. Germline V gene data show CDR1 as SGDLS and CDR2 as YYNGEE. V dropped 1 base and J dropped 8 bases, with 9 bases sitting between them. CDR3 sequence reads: CASSVTGREAFF. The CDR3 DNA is TGTGCCAGCAGCGTAACAGGGAGGGAAGCTTTCTTT.

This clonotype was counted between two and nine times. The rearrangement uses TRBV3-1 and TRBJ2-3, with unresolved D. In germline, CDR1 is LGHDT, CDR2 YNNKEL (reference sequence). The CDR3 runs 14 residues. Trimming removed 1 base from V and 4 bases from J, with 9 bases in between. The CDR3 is CASSQGRAADTQYF. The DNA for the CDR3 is TGTGCCAGCAGCCAAGGTCGCGCTGCAGATACGCAGTATTTT.

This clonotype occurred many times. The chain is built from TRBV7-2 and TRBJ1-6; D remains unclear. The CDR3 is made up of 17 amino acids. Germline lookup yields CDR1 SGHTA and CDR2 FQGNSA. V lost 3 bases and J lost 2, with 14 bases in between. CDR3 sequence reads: CASSFGGVSPYNSPLHF. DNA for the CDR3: TGTGCCAGCAGCTTCGGTGGTGTGAGCCCCTATAATTCACCCCTCCACTTT. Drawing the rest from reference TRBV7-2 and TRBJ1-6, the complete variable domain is GAGVSQSPSNKVTEKGKDVELRCDPISGHTALYWYRQSLGQGLEFLIYFQGNSAPDKSGLPSDRFSAERTGGSVSTLTIQRTQQEDSAVYLCASSFGGVSPYNSPLHFGNGTRLTVT.

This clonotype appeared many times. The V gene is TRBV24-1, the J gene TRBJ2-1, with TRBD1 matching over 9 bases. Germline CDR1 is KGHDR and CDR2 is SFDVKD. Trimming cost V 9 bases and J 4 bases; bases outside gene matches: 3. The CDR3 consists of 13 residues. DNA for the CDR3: TGTGCCACCGGACAGGGGACTTACAATGAGCAGTTCTTC. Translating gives CATGQGTYNEQFF.

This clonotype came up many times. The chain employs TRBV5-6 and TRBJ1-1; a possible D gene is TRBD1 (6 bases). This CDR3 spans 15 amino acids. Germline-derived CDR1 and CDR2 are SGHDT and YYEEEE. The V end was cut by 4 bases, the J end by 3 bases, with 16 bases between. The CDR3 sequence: CASSTLGGPDTEAFF. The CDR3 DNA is TGTGCCAGCAGCACCCTCGGGGGGCCTGACACTGAAGCTTTCTTT.

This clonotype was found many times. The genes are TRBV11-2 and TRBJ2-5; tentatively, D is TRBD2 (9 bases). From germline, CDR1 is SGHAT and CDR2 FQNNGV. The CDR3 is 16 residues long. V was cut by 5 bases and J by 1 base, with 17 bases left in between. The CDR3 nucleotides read TGTGCCAGCAGCCCAGGGGGCGGGGGGGGCCAAGAGACCCAGTACTTC. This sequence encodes CASSPGGGGGQETQYF.

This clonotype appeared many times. CDR3 DNA: TGTGCCAGCAGTTCCAGGGGCACCGGGGAGCTGTTTTTT. Protein: CASSSRGTGELFF. This rearrangement joins TRBV12-3 or TRBV12-4 to TRBJ2-2; tentative D call: TRBD1 (6 bases). This CDR3 contains 13 residues. V shed 4 bases and J shed 4 bases, with 7 bases lying between them.

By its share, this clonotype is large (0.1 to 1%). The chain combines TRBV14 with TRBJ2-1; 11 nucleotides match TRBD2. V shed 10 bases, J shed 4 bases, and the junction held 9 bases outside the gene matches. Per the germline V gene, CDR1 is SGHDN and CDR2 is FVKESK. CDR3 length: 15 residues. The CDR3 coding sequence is TGTGCCACCTCGGGACTAGCGGAGGGGTACAATGAGCAGTTCTTC. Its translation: CATSGLAEGYNEQFF. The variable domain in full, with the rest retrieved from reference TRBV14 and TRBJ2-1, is EAGVTQFPSHSVIEKGQTVTLRCDPISGHDNLYWYRRVMGKEIKFLLHFVKESKQDESGMPNNRFLAERTGGTYSTLKVQPAELEDSGVYFCATSGLAEGYNEQFFGPGTRLTVL.